Below, one T cell receptor beta chain is given with its context. This sample was included in a study of blood T cell repertoires in COVID-19. Turning to the study itself: From T cells, B-cell-depleted T cells, or PBMCs came the material, which was cDNA or gDNA.

In the original processing: How many nucleated cells were present was estimated from reference gene primer amplification. Clones were sequenced by immunoSEQ multiplex PCR, and TCRdb holds only the in-frame ones, with some missing. The DNA was the basis for D and trimming; V, J and clone size are from that table. This sample carries about 91,000 clones, 70% to 85% of them seen once, and the ten largest clones take 7%. Germline CDR1 is LNHDA and CDR2 is SQIVND (reference sequence). V dropped 1 base and J dropped 5; count of bases not matched to a gene: 3. The CDR3 has 15 amino acids. The specimen was peripheral blood. This sequence was found in a man in his 70s with acute or convalescent COVID-19. The chain links TRBV19 to TRBJ2-7; 12 nucleotides line up with TRBD2. CDR3 sequence reads: CASSIGLAGANEQYF. In nucleotides, the CDR3 is TGTGCCAGTAGTATAGGACTAGCGGGAGCCAACGAGCAGTACTTC. The whole variable domain, remainder taken from reference TRBV19 and TRBJ2-7, is DGGITQSPKYLFRKEGQNVTLSCEQNLNHDAMYWYRQDPGQGLRLIYYSQIVNDFQKGDIAEGYSVSREKKESFPLTVTSAQKNPTAFYLCASSIGLAGANEQYFGPGTRLTVT.